This T cell receptor (beta chain) stems from a study of identical twins. Findings and limits, study-wide: The study drew conclusions from cross-sectional statistical analysis, not from following the same donors. Twin pairs had excess sharing that was weaker in beta out-of-frame sequences. The models gave estimates that fell short of the out-of-frame TCR alpha sharing seen in monozygotic twins.

TCRdb recomputed calls from the 5' RACE reads with MiXCR, one row per CDR3 protein. The table has some 1,700,000 distinct CDR3 sequences, under 35% seen once. The V end was cut by 0 bases, the J end by 4 bases, with 7 bases between. The CDR3 is 12 residues long. Germline V lookup: CDR1 DFQATT, CDR2 SNEGSKA (reference sequence). A few counts support this clonotype. Its antigen is not known. Specimen: cord blood. The receptor's source is a newborn girl in good health. The chain employs TRBV20-1 and TRBJ2-7; no firm D call. The chain's CDR3 is CSARDQVYEQYF. Written as DNA, the CDR3 is TGCAGTGCTAGAGATCAGGTATACGAGCAGTACTTC.